This passage covers 10 T cell receptor beta chains from one sample sequenced in a study of T cells expressing NK-cell markers. With the 5' RACE reads reprocessed, TCRdb shows one record per CDR3 protein and no DNA. The ten top clones account for over 35%, within a sample of about 150,000 distinct CDR3 sequences. The sequenced sample was blood T cells: a sorted CD56 or NKG2C T cell subset, CD4+ or CD8+ T cells, or bulk PBMC T cells (not recorded which). The receptors derive from a woman aged 45-65 years in good health.

This rearrangement joins TRBV6-5 to TRBJ2-2; the TCRdb call, TRBD1, lacks DNA for checking. This CDR3 contains 15 residues. Per the germline V gene, CDR1 is MNHEY and CDR2 is SVGAGI. The CDR3: CASSLQTPMAGELFF.

The chain combines TRBV5-1 with TRBJ2-1; the TCRdb call, TRBD1, lacks DNA for checking. Germline V gene sequence: CDR1 SGHRS, CDR2 YFSETQ. CDR3 size: 15 residues. The CDR3 loop is CASSLPGEYYNEQFF. The full variable domain, rest sourced from reference TRBV5-1 and TRBJ2-1, is KAGVTQTPRYLIKTRGQQVTLSCSPISGHRSVSWYQQTPGQGLQFLFEYFSETQRNKGNFPGRFSGRQFSNSRSEMNVSTLELGDSALYLCASSLPGEYYNEQFFGPGTRLTVL.

This sequence joins TRBV14 and TRBJ2-4; with no DNA, the TCRdb D assignment of TRBD2 cannot be verified. Germline loops: CDR1 SGHDN, CDR2 FVKESK. CDR3 size: 16 residues. The CDR3 here is CASSQDEGAVKNIQYF.

J is TRBJ2-1 and V is TRBV19; TCRdb reports TRBD2, a call that lacks DNA to check it against. There are 16 residues in the CDR3. In germline, CDR1 is LNHDA, CDR2 SQIVND (reference sequence). CDR3 residues: CASTLWGSGSENEQFF.

The chain employs TRBV2 and TRBJ2-5. Looked up from germline, CDR1 is SNHLY and CDR2 is FYNNEI. The CDR3 length is 13 residues. The CDR3 reads CASNVAGAETQYF. Full variable domain (outside the CDR3, taken from reference TRBV2 and TRBJ2-5): EPEVTQTPSHQVTQMGQEVILRCVPISNHLYFYWYRQILGQKVEFLVSFYNNEISEKSEIFDDQFSVERPDGSNFTLKIRSTKLEDSAMYFCASNVAGAETQYFGPGTRLLVL.

CDR3 region: CSVDGTSHEQFF. V usage is TRBV29-1 and J usage is TRBJ2-1; TCRdb returns TRBD2, unconfirmable since there is no DNA. The CDR3 runs to 12 residues. Germline assignment: CDR1 SQVTM and CDR2 ANQGSEA.

The genes are TRBV7-9 and TRBJ2-3; the TCRdb call, TRBD2, lacks DNA for checking. Germline V gene data show CDR1 as SEHNR and CDR2 as FQNEAQ (reference sequence). The CDR3 sequence is 18 residues long. CDR3 amino acids: CASSTDPLAGESIATQYF.

This chain joins TRBV4-1 and TRBJ2-3. Germline V lookup: CDR1 MGHRA, CDR2 YSYEKL. This CDR3 contains 16 residues. CDR3 protein: CASSQAAVTSTDTQYF.

The chain is built from TRBV11-3 and TRBJ2-7; the D gene TCRdb calls, TRBD1, cannot be checked with no DNA. This CDR3 contains 13 residues. Germline assignment: CDR1 SGHNT and CDR2 YENEEA. The CDR3 reads CATSGQASNEQYF.

The genes are TRBV20-1 and TRBJ2-5; the TCRdb D gene call, TRBD1, has no DNA to confirm it. The CDR3 extends over 13 amino acids. CDR1 is DFQATT and CDR2 is SNEGSKA in the germline V gene (reference sequence). CDR3 residues: CSAAGDSQETQYF.